This entry lists 25 T cell receptor beta chains sequenced from one sample in a study of CD8 T cells in Susac syndrome. When the RNA was reverse transcribed, random hexamers were used with an input of roughly 0.45 to 1 ug. TCRdb redid the calling of the immunoSEQ multiplex PCR reads with MiXCR, one entry per CDR3 protein. The table lists 150,000 to 200,000 distinct CDR3 sequences, around 93% of them singletons. Specimen: CD4+ T cells from PBMCs. These receptors were taken from a human donor in good health.

This rearrangement joins TRBV18 to TRBJ1-5; a possible D gene is TRBD1 (6 bases). The V and J ends lost 3 bases and 0 bases respectively, with 9 bases between them. This CDR3 has 15 amino acids. Germline CDR1 KGHSH, CDR2 LQKENI. The DNA of the CDR3 is TGTGCCAGCTCACCCCGGGACAATAGCAATCAGCCCCAGCATTTT. It translates to CASSPRDNSNQPQHF. The complete variable domain, with remaining parts taken from reference TRBV18 and TRBJ1-5, reads NAGVMQNPRHLVRRRGQEARLRCSPMKGHSHVYWYRQLPEEGLKFMVYLQKENIIDESGMPKERFSAEFPKEGPSILRIQQVVRGDSAAYFCASSPRDNSNQPQHFGDGTRLSIL.

The CDR3 spells CSVERGNTEAFF. The CDR3 bases are TGCAGCGTTGAGAGGGGCAACACTGAAGCTTTCTTT. The chain recombines TRBV29-1 with TRBJ1-1; possibly TRBD1 for D (5 bases). In germline, CDR1 is SQVTM, CDR2 ANQGSEA. The CDR3 is 12 amino acids. The V gene lost 3 bases and the J gene lost 2 bases, with 7 bases spanning the gap. The variable domain in full, completed from reference TRBV29-1 and TRBJ1-1, reads SAVISQKPSRDICQRGTSLTIQCQVDSQVTMMFWYRQQPGQSLTLIATANQGSEATYESGFVIDKFPISRPNLTFSTLTVSNMSPEDSSIYLCSVERGNTEAFFGQGTRLTVV.

The chain carries TRBV19 and TRBJ2-6; D is uncertain. V was cut by 11 bases and J by 4 bases, with 12 bases left in between. CDR3 length: 13 amino acids. Per germline, CDR1 LNHDA and CDR2 SQIVND (reference sequence). The CDR3 here is CAGRQVGANVLTF. CDR3 in DNA: TGTGCCGGCCGGCAGGTAGGGGCCAACGTCCTGACTTTC.

The rearrangement uses TRBV20-1 and TRBJ1-2; 10 bases agree with TRBD1. Trimming removed 2 bases from V and 7 bases from J; junction bases left unmatched: 4. Germline V gene lookup returns CDR1 DFQATT and CDR2 SNEGSKA (reference sequence). This CDR3 spans 13 amino acids. DNA for the CDR3: TGCAGTGCTAGAAGGGACAGGGGAAGTGGCTACACCTTC. This sequence encodes CSARRDRGSGYTF.

This chain uses TRBV20-1 with TRBJ1-4; D unclear. The germline gives CDR1 DFQATT, CDR2 SNEGSKA (reference sequence). V lost 6 bases to trimming and J lost 8 bases, with 13 bases between them. The CDR3 is 12 residues long. CDR3 loop: CSANLRGEKLFF. As DNA, the CDR3 is TGCAGTGCGAATCTTCGGGGAGAAAAACTGTTTTTT.

CDR3: CASSRDRQIGYTF. CDR3 sequence (DNA): TGTGCCAGCAGTCGGGACAGGCAGATCGGCTACACCTTC. The chain couples TRBV12-3 or TRBV12-4 to TRBJ1-2; 8 nucleotides line up with TRBD1. V dropped 5 bases and J dropped 8; count of bases not matched to a gene: 7. The CDR3 sequence is 13 residues long.

The chain recombines TRBV28 with TRBJ1-2, with 11 nucleotides matching TRBD1. The V gene end was trimmed by 5 bases and the J gene end by 4 bases; junction bases not matched to a gene: 6. This CDR3 contains 15 residues. Germline CDR1 and CDR2: MDHEN and SYDVKM. The CDR3 spells CASSPWDRGSYGYTF. The CDR3 DNA follows: TGTGCCAGCAGTCCCTGGGACAGGGGGTCCTATGGCTACACCTTC.

The chain carries TRBV20-1 and TRBJ1-2; D gene uncertain. Per germline, CDR1 DFQATT and CDR2 SNEGSKA (reference sequence). V lost 3 bases to trimming and J lost 0 bases, with 11 bases between them. This CDR3 is 14 amino acids long. The CDR3 DNA is TGCAGTGCTAGCATAGTCCAGGCTAACTATGGCTACACCTTC. This gives the protein CSASIVQANYGYTF.

This chain connects TRBV12-3 or TRBV12-4 to TRBJ1-2; D unresolved. The V end lost 6 bases, the J end lost 0 bases, and 8 bases lay between the germline ends. This CDR3 comprises 13 residues. The CDR3 spells CASRPPSNYGYTF. DNA for the CDR3: TGTGCCAGCAGACCCCCATCTAACTATGGCTACACCTTC.

This chain uses TRBV29-1 with TRBJ2-2; 11 nucleotides match TRBD2. CDR1 and CDR2 from the germline V gene are SQVTM and ANQGSEA. The CDR3 runs 15 residues. J was trimmed by 8 bases and V by 3 bases; bases with no gene match: 8. CDR3 coding DNA: TGCAGCGTTGAGCCTAGCGGGGGGCAATGGGGGGAGCTGTTTTTT. Its protein product is CSVEPSGGQWGELFF.

The chain uses TRBV9 and TRBJ2-3, with 10 bases aligning to TRBD2. V gave up 1 base and J gave up 4 bases; unmatched junction bases: 3. The CDR3 extends over 15 amino acids. Germline CDR1 is SGDLS and CDR2 is YYNGEE. DNA for the CDR3: TGTGCCAGCAGCGTACAGCGGGGGGGTGCAGATACGCAGTATTTT. Its protein is CASSVQRGGADTQYF. Full variable domain (outside the CDR3, taken from reference TRBV9 and TRBJ2-3): DSGVTQTPKHLITATGQRVTLRCSPRSGDLSVYWYQQSLDQGLQFLIQYYNGEERAKGNILERFSAQQFPDLHSELNLSSLELGDSALYFCASSVQRGGADTQYFGPGTRLTVL.

This chain joins TRBV7-9 and TRBJ1-2; 9 bases match TRBD1. The CDR3 spans 12 residues. V was pared by 1 base and J by 11 bases, with 2 bases of the junction left unmatched. The germline V gene has CDR1 SEHNR and CDR2 FQNEAQ (reference sequence). CDR3 coding DNA: TGTGCCAGCAGCTTAGAGGACAGGGGTTACACCTTC. Translated, it gives CASSLEDRGYTF.

CDR3 bases: TGTGCCAGCAGAGGGACTAGCGGCGGATTCGAGACCCAGTACTTC. It is translated as CASRGTSGGFETQYF. The chain combines TRBV2 with TRBJ2-5, with TRBD2 matching 11 bases. Germline lookup yields CDR1 SNHLY and CDR2 FYNNEI. The J segment lost 5 bases and the V segment lost 6 bases, leaving 8 bases of the junction unmatched. The length of the CDR3 is 15 residues.

The rearrangement links TRBV9 to TRBJ1-1; TRBD1 agrees at 9 bases. The J segment lost 0 bases and the V segment lost 4 bases, leaving 4 bases of the junction unmatched. Germline V gene lookup returns CDR1 SGDLS and CDR2 YYNGEE. The CDR3 extends over 15 amino acids. The CDR3 loop reads CASSLRTGVNTEAFF. The CDR3 bases are TGTGCCAGCAGCCTTCGGACAGGGGTGAACACTGAAGCTTTCTTT.

J is TRBJ1-1 and V is TRBV20-1; D call uncertain. Trimming left V 0 bases short and J 6 bases short, with 11 bases between. CDR3 length equals 13 residues. CDR1 is DFQATT and CDR2 is SNEGSKA in the germline V gene (reference sequence). The CDR3 sequence is CSARDLREAEAFF. Here the CDR3 DNA reads TGCAGTGCTAGAGACCTGAGGGAGGCTGAAGCTTTCTTT.

This chain uses TRBV7-9 with TRBJ2-3, with D hard to call. Germline CDR1 and CDR2: SEHNR and FQNEAQ (reference sequence). The CDR3 totals 11 residues. V gave up 5 bases and J gave up 2 bases, with 2 bases separating them. In nucleotides, the CDR3 is TGTGCCAGCAGCAACACAGATACGCAGTATTTT. It encodes CASSNTDTQYF. Together with reference TRBV7-9 and TRBJ2-3, the CDR3 gives the full variable domain: DTGVSQNPRHKITKRGQNVTFRCDPISEHNRLYWYRQTLGQGPEFLTYFQNEAQLEKSRLLSDRFSAERPKGSFSTLEIQRTEQGDSAMYLCASSNTDTQYFGPGTRLTVL.

The chain employs TRBV20-1 and TRBJ2-5, with D hard to call. The CDR3 is 14 amino acids. Deletions cut 2 bases from V and 2 bases from J, with 12 bases between. Germline V CDR1 and CDR2: DFQATT, SNEGSKA (reference sequence). The CDR3 nucleotides read TGCAGTGCTAGATCGTGGGGTATGCAAGAGACCCAGTACTTC. Protein product: CSARSWGMQETQYF.

The V call is TRBV5-1, the J call TRBJ1-2, with 8 bases matching TRBD1. After removal of 0 bases from V and 7 bases from J, the junction contained 8 bases not matched to a gene. Germline CDR1 reads SGHRS; CDR2 reads YFSETQ. The CDR3 extends over 15 amino acids. In DNA form, the CDR3 reads TGCGCCAGCAGCTTGGAATTTCCAGGGGGCGGTGGCTACACCTTC. Translated: CASSLEFPGGGGYTF. Combining the CDR3 with reference TRBV5-1 and TRBJ1-2 gives the whole variable domain KAGVTQTPRYLIKTRGQQVTLSCSPISGHRSVSWYQQTPGQGLQFLFEYFSETQRNKGNFPGRFSGRQFSNSRSEMNVSTLELGDSALYLCASSLEFPGGGGYTFGSGTRLTVV.

This clonotype was picked up one time. The chain links TRBV5-1 to TRBJ2-2; the D gene could be TRBD1 or TRBD2 (6 bases each). V gave up 1 base and J gave up 4 bases, with 11 bases separating them. This CDR3 has 15 residues. Germline CDR1 and CDR2: SGHRS and YFSETQ. In DNA form, the CDR3 reads TGCGCCAGCAGCTTGCAGGGGACTTCCACCGGGGAGCTGTTTTTT. As protein: CASSLQGTSTGELFF.

This chain uses TRBV13 with TRBJ2-7, with a tentative D call TRBD1 (6 bases). Trimming removed 5 bases from V and 2 bases from J, with 19 bases in between. This CDR3 comprises 16 residues. The germline V gene has CDR1 PRHDT and CDR2 FYEKMQ (reference sequence). In DNA form, the CDR3 reads TGTGCCAGCAGCGGCCGGGACATCCCGTTTCCCTACGAGCAGTACTTC. Encoded protein: CASSGRDIPFPYEQYF.

The chain has TRBV2 and TRBJ1-6, with D hard to call. The germline gives CDR1 SNHLY, CDR2 FYNNEI. The CDR3 covers 13 residues. Trimming removed 2 bases from V and 10 bases from J, with 9 bases in between. CDR3 in amino acids: CASSETVGSPLHF. The CDR3 nucleotides are TGTGCCAGCAGTGAAACTGTAGGGTCACCCCTCCACTTT.

This chain connects TRBV30 to TRBJ1-1; D may be TRBD1 (6 bases). The CDR3 contains 13 residues. Trimming took 8 bases from V and 2 from J, leaving 15 bases between them. Germline V gene data show CDR1 as GTSNPN and CDR2 as SVGIG (reference sequence). In DNA, the CDR3 is TGTGCCCTCAAGAGGGGGGGAAACACTGAAGCTTTCTTT. This encodes CALKRGGNTEAFF. Combining the CDR3 with reference TRBV30 and TRBJ1-1 gives the whole variable domain SQTIHQWPATLVQPVGSPLSLECTVEGTSNPNLYWYRQAAGRGLQLLFYSVGIGQISSEVPQNLSASRPQDRQFILSSKKLLLSDSGFYLCALKRGGNTEAFFGQGTRLTVV.

This clonotype showed up just once. The V and J genes are TRBV24-1 and TRBJ2-3; D is perhaps TRBD2 (6 bases). CDR1 is KGHDR, CDR2 SFDVKD, per germline. Trimming removed 3 bases from V and 4 bases from J, with 13 bases in between. The CDR3 is 15 amino acids. The CDR3: CATSDTRGGADTQYF. The CDR3 region has the DNA TGTGCCACCAGTGATACCCGCGGCGGGGCAGATACGCAGTATTTT.

The V call is TRBV11-2, the J call TRBJ2-3, with TRBD1 matching over 7 bases. The CDR3 extends over 17 amino acids. The V segment lost 1 base and the J segment 1 base; nucleotides outside the gene matches: 8. In germline, CDR1 is SGHAT, CDR2 FQNNGV. The CDR3 DNA reads TGTGCCAGCAGCTTAGTTAGACAGGGTCGGGGCACAGATACGCAGTATTTT. Its protein product is CASSLVRQGRGTDTQYF.

The V gene is TRBV18, the J gene TRBJ1-5; no definite D call. Between the trimmed V and J ends, which lost 3 bases and 1 base, there was a span of 7 bases. Per germline, CDR1 KGHSH and CDR2 LQKENI. The CDR3 consists of 14 residues. The CDR3 reads CASSPEVSNQPQHF. The CDR3 nucleotides read TGTGCCAGCTCACCGGAGGTGAGCAATCAGCCCCAGCATTTT.